These 31 T cell receptor beta chains came from one sample sequenced in a study of blood T cell repertoires in COVID-19. Sequencing was performed with immunoSEQ multiplex PCR; in TCRdb, only in-frame clones are kept and a portion is missing. The table includes approximately 230,000 clones, about 91% detected once. Sequencing input: peripheral blood. All receptors come from a woman aged 25 to 39 with COVID-19, enrolled during active disease.

The chain recombines TRBV10-3 with TRBJ1-1, with unresolved D. Germline V lookup: CDR1 ENHRY, CDR2 SYGVKD. This CDR3 has 13 residues. The V gene lost 0 bases and the J gene lost 6 bases, with 8 bases spanning the gap. CDR3 DNA: TGTGCCATCAGTGAGTCGTTTTCGGCTGAAGCTTTCTTT. Its translation is CAISESFSAEAFF.

The V call is TRBV27, the J call TRBJ2-7; TRBD1 matches at 11 bases. Germline V lookup: CDR1 MNHEY, CDR2 SMNVEV (reference sequence). CDR3 length equals 14 residues. The ends lost 4 bases at V and 6 bases at J; junction bases unmatched: 5. CDR3 DNA: TGTGCCAGCAGTTCTAGGACAGGGGGCTTCGAGCAGTACTTC. Its translation: CASSSRTGGFEQYF.

The rearrangement links TRBV6-2 or TRBV6-3 to TRBJ1-1; D is possibly TRBD1 (5 bases). CDR1 is MNHEY, CDR2 SVGEGT, per germline. V was shortened by 5 bases and J by 1 base, with 11 bases between the two germline ends. The CDR3 loop spans 14 amino acids. The CDR3 coding sequence is TGTGCCAGCAGTCTCAGGGCATCGAACACTGAAGCTTTCTTT. This encodes CASSLRASNTEAFF.

V and J are TRBV6-6 and TRBJ1-1; D unclear. The CDR3 is 15 amino acids. The germline V gene has CDR1 MNHNY and CDR2 SVGAGI (reference sequence). Trimming removed 2 bases at V and 12 bases at J, with 22 bases between. CDR3 protein: CASSYDWRESPMPFF. The CDR3 DNA reads TGTGCCAGCAGTTACGATTGGAGGGAGTCCCCCATGCCTTTCTTT.

V and J are TRBV5-4 and TRBJ2-7; the match to TRBD2 covers 7 bases. This CDR3 region has 14 residues. CDR1 and CDR2 (germline): SGHNT, YYREEE (reference sequence). CDR3 in amino acids: CASTLMGGSGEQYV. In nucleotides, the CDR3 is TGTGCCAGCACCTTGATGGGCGGGAGTGGCGAGCAGTACGTC.

The V call is TRBV5-8, the J call TRBJ2-3; 7 bases are shared with TRBD2. V lost 0 bases, J lost 2 bases, and 15 bases stayed unmatched. CDR1 and CDR2 from the germline V gene are SGHTS and YDEGEE. The CDR3 is 19 amino acids. CDR3 protein: CASSLDLASGTLVTDTQYF. CDR3 in DNA: TGTGCCAGCAGCTTGGATTTGGCTAGCGGAACTCTGGTCACAGATACGCAGTATTTT.

V gene TRBV28 combines with J gene TRBJ2-7; a weak D match, TRBD1 (5 bases). V was pared by 6 bases and J by 0 bases, with 30 bases between. This CDR3 is 20 amino acids long. Germline lookup yields CDR1 MDHEN and CDR2 SYDVKM. The CDR3, as DNA: TGTGCCAGCAGCACCCACCTCATGACAGATCTATTACCCAACTCCTACGAGCAGTACTTC. Its protein is CASSTHLMTDLLPNSYEQYF.

This clone appeared a few times. This chain uses TRBV6-2 or TRBV6-3 with TRBJ2-7; the match to TRBD1 covers 11 bases. This CDR3 has 15 residues. V shed 2 bases, J shed 2 bases, and the junction held 2 bases outside the gene matches. Looked up from germline, CDR1 is MNHEY and CDR2 is SVGEGT. The CDR3 DNA reads as TGTGCCAGCAGTTACAGGGGACAGGGGGCCTACGAGCAGTACGTC. It specifies CASSYRGQGAYEQYV.

The rearrangement joins TRBV5-1 to TRBJ2-4; D is ambiguous. Germline loops: CDR1 SGHRS, CDR2 YFSETQ. This CDR3 is built from 12 residues. V lost 0 bases and J 13 bases, leaving 11 bases between the germline ends. The CDR3 coding sequence is TGCGCCAGCAGCTTGGAGGTGGCGGCCCAGTACTTC. Translated: CASSLEVAAQYF.

The chain couples TRBV5-1 to TRBJ2-7; 9 bases map to TRBD2. The CDR3 sequence is 15 residues long. Germline values: CDR1 SGHRS, CDR2 YFSETQ. Trimming cost V 0 bases and J 3 bases; bases outside gene matches: 4. CDR3 region: CASSLDGTSYYEQYF. The CDR3 DNA reads TGCGCCAGCAGCTTGGACGGGACTAGCTACTACGAGCAGTACTTC.

The rearrangement links TRBV5-8 to TRBJ1-1; possible D gene TRBD1, 6 bases. There are 17 residues in the CDR3. Trimming shortened V by 4 bases and J by 0 bases, and 19 bases separated the two germline ends. The germline V gene encodes CDR1 SGHTS and CDR2 YDEGEE. CDR3 sequence reads: CASSKGDGERMNTEAFF. The CDR3 nucleotides are TGTGCCAGCAGCAAGGGGGACGGAGAGCGGATGAACACTGAAGCTTTCTTT.

The chain employs TRBV9 and TRBJ2-3; D uncertain. Trimming removed 0 bases at V and 0 bases at J, with 11 bases between. In germline, CDR1 is SGDLS, CDR2 YYNGEE. The CDR3 consists of 16 residues. CDR3 loop: CASSVDPRISTDTQYF. Written as DNA, the CDR3 is TGTGCCAGCAGCGTAGACCCCAGGATTAGCACAGATACGCAGTATTTT.

As regards this clone: Sequence at one end of the junction differs from germline and may be a read error. This chain links TRBV7-7 with TRBJ2-5, with 7 nucleotides matching TRBD1. This CDR3 contains 15 residues. Germline-derived CDR1 and CDR2 are SSHAT and FNYEAQ (reference sequence). CDR3 residues: CASSVSDRYQETQYF. The CDR3 DNA follows: TGTGCTAGCAGCGTGTCGGACAGGTACCAAGAGACCCAGTACTTC.

This chain uses TRBV6-2 or TRBV6-3 with TRBJ2-7; 10 bases fit TRBD1. The germline CDR1 and CDR2 sequences are MNHEY and SVGEGT. Unmatched junction bases numbered 10, after V lost 5 bases and J lost 3 bases. The CDR3 consists of 16 residues. The CDR3 loop is CASSQIRDRGFYEQYF. The CDR3 nucleotides read TGTGCCAGCAGTCAGATCCGGGACAGGGGATTCTACGAGCAGTACTTC.

The chain recombines TRBV15 with TRBJ2-7, with 7 bases that match TRBD1. Germline lookup yields CDR1 LNHNV and CDR2 YYDKDF (reference sequence). J lost 0 bases, V lost 8 bases, and 7 bases had no gene match. There are 14 residues in the CDR3. The CDR3 spells CATARDRASYEQYF. CDR3 nucleotide sequence: TGTGCCACCGCCCGGGACAGAGCCTCCTACGAGCAGTACTTC.

The chain links TRBV5-4 to TRBJ2-1; D is unresolved. The CDR3 consists of 13 residues. V lost 6 bases to trimming and J lost 4 bases, with 11 bases between them. Germline CDR1 SGHNT, CDR2 YYREEE (reference sequence). The CDR3: CASMPTGYNEQFF. In DNA, the CDR3 is TGTGCCAGCATGCCAACGGGTTACAATGAGCAGTTCTTC. The full variable domain, rest sourced from reference TRBV5-4 and TRBJ2-1, is ETGVTQSPTHLIKTRGQQVTLRCSSQSGHNTVSWYQQALGQGPQFIFQYYREEENGRGNFPPRFSGLQFPNYSSELNVNALELDDSALYLCASMPTGYNEQFFGPGTRLTVL.

This clone was recorded a few times. This rearrangement joins TRBV18 to TRBJ2-1, with 9 bases aligning to TRBD2. Germline CDR1 and CDR2: KGHSH and LQKENI. V lost 3 bases and J lost 0; bases outside the gene matches: 6. The CDR3 totals 17 residues. Written as DNA, the CDR3 is TGTGCCAGCTCACCTGGACTAGCGAGTAGCTCCTACAATGAGCAGTTCTTC. Its translation is CASSPGLASSSYNEQFF.

This chain links TRBV5-6 with TRBJ2-2; D is perhaps TRBD1 (6 bases). Deletions cut 0 bases from V and 2 bases from J, with 11 bases between. CDR1 and CDR2 from the germline V gene are SGHDT and YYEEEE. This CDR3 contains 16 residues. Here the CDR3 DNA reads TGTGCCAGCAGCTTGGGGCAGGGGCTAAACACCGGGGAGCTGTTTTTT. As protein: CASSLGQGLNTGELFF.

This clone has a handful of counts. The rearrangement uses TRBV18 and TRBJ2-2, with D perhaps TRBD2 (6 bases). Trimming removed 8 bases at V and 0 bases at J, with 10 bases between. CDR1 and CDR2 (germline): KGHSH, LQKENI. This CDR3 comprises 14 residues. CDR3 residues: CASATGANTGELFF. CDR3 in DNA: TGTGCCAGCGCAACGGGGGCGAACACCGGGGAGCTGTTTTTT.

The V call is TRBV11-2, the J call TRBJ1-1, with 9 nucleotides matching TRBD1. After removal of 5 bases from V and 2 bases from J, the junction contained 6 bases not matched to a gene. The CDR3 contains 15 residues. Germline CDR1 is SGHAT and CDR2 is FQNNGV. The CDR3 protein is CASSQGDRVNTEAFF. CDR3 nucleotide sequence: TGTGCCAGCAGCCAGGGGGACAGGGTCAACACTGAAGCTTTCTTT.

The J gene is TRBJ1-2, the V gene TRBV2; TRBD1 might be the D (6 bases). Germline V CDR1 and CDR2: SNHLY, FYNNEI. V lost 6 bases, J lost 2 bases, and 10 bases lay in between. This CDR3 is 13 amino acids long. The CDR3 here is CASRGAQNYGYTF. The CDR3, as DNA: TGTGCCAGCAGGGGGGCACAGAACTATGGCTACACCTTC.

V usage is TRBV5-8 and J usage is TRBJ1-5, with unresolved D. This CDR3 has 15 amino acids. V lost 9 bases and J 0 bases, leaving 16 bases between the germline ends. Germline CDR1 and CDR2: SGHTS and YDEGEE. The CDR3 sequence: CATAVGVHSNQPQHF. The CDR3 nucleotides read TGTGCCACCGCCGTAGGAGTACATAGCAATCAGCCCCAGCATTTT. Looking up the rest from reference TRBV5-8 and TRBJ1-5 gives the full variable domain: EAGVTQSPTHLIKTRGQQATLRCSPISGHTSVYWYQQALGLGLQFLLWYDEGEERNRGNFPPRFSGRQFPNYSSELNVNALELEDSALYLCATAVGVHSNQPQHFGDGTRLSIL.

The V gene is TRBV27, the J gene TRBJ2-3, with TRBD1 matching 7 bases. CDR1 is MNHEY, CDR2 SMNVEV, per germline (reference sequence). Trimming at V came to 5 bases and at J to 6 bases, leaving 11 bases not matched to a gene. The CDR3 extends over 15 amino acids. The CDR3 nucleotides read TGTGCCAGCAGTCTCCGGGACAGCCGAATGGATACGCAGTATTTT. It yields the protein CASSLRDSRMDTQYF.

The chain uses TRBV20-1 and TRBJ1-2; possible D gene TRBD1, 6 bases. CDR1 and CDR2 (germline): DFQATT, SNEGSKA (reference sequence). This CDR3 region has 14 residues. V was pared by 3 bases and J by 7 bases, with 18 bases between. This chain's CDR3 is CSASRTARRFGYTF. The CDR3 nucleotides read TGCAGTGCTAGTCGGACAGCTCGTCGTTTTGGCTACACCTTC.

A few counts support this clone. The V gene is TRBV5-6, the J gene TRBJ2-7; 9 nucleotides match TRBD2. Looked up from germline, CDR1 is SGHDT and CDR2 is YYEEEE. J was trimmed by 5 bases and V by 1 base; bases with no gene match: 7. The CDR3 runs 15 residues. The CDR3 DNA reads TGTGCCAGCAGCTTGATTTGGCTAGCGGGGAACGAGCAGTACTTC. Its protein product is CASSLIWLAGNEQYF.

The chain combines TRBV25-1 with TRBJ1-2; D gene ambiguous. CDR1 and CDR2 (germline): MGHDK, SYGVNS. The CDR3 loop spans 12 amino acids. With 6 bases removed from V and 8 bases from J, the gap between germline ends came to 13 bases. CDR3 coding DNA: TGTGCCAGCAGCTTAGGGCGGGGAGGCTACACCTTC. Amino acid sequence: CASSLGRGGYTF.

The CDR3 protein is CSASPGTGNTIYF. CDR3 nucleotide sequence: TGCAGTGCTAGTCCAGGGACTGGAAACACCATATATTTT. V and J are TRBV20-1 and TRBJ1-3, with D possibly being TRBD1 (5 bases). Germline V gives CDR1 DFQATT, CDR2 SNEGSKA (reference sequence). The CDR3 has 13 amino acids. V was cut by 3 bases and J by 2 bases, with 8 bases left in between.

J is TRBJ1-2 and V is TRBV27, with 7 bases matching TRBD1. In germline, CDR1 is MNHEY, CDR2 SMNVEV (reference sequence). V dropped 6 bases and J dropped 2; count of bases not matched to a gene: 0. The CDR3 length is 12 residues. The DNA for the CDR3 is TGTGCCAGCAGGACAGGGAACTATGGCTACACCTTC. It translates to CASRTGNYGYTF.

This clone showed up just once. The V call is TRBV4-1, the J call TRBJ2-3; 10 bases fit TRBD2. This CDR3 has 17 amino acids. The germline V gene has CDR1 MGHRA and CDR2 YSYEKL. Unmatched junction bases numbered 7, after V lost 3 bases and J lost 1 base. CDR3 in DNA: TGCGCCAGCAGCCAGGGTCTAGCGGGGGCTGGCACAGATACGCAGTATTTT. Amino acids: CASSQGLAGAGTDTQYF.

This clone was observed many times. For the CDR3, the DNA is TGTGCCAGCAGCGTAGGGGGGCCAGTTAGCAATCAGCCCCAGCATTTT. It translates to CASSVGGPVSNQPQHF. This sequence joins TRBV9 and TRBJ1-5, with D perhaps TRBD1 (6 bases). This CDR3 has 16 residues. Per germline, CDR1 SGDLS and CDR2 YYNGEE. The V end lost 0 bases, the J end lost 0 bases, and 10 bases lay between the germline ends. Together with reference TRBV9 and TRBJ1-5, the CDR3 gives the full variable domain: DSGVTQTPKHLITATGQRVTLRCSPRSGDLSVYWYQQSLDQGLQFLIQYYNGEERAKGNILERFSAQQFPDLHSELNLSSLELGDSALYFCASSVGGPVSNQPQHFGDGTRLSIL.

This rearrangement joins TRBV9 to TRBJ2-1, with 11 bases matching TRBD1. Germline CDR1 and CDR2: SGDLS and YYNGEE. Germline trimming cut 4 bases from V and 1 base from J; bases unmatched to any gene: 10. This CDR3 spans 18 amino acids. The CDR3 reads CASSPLGRDRGSYNEQFF. CDR3 sequence (DNA): TGTGCCAGCAGCCCCTTGGGAAGGGACAGGGGGTCCTACAATGAGCAGTTCTTC.